This TCR beta chain was retrieved from a study of cytomegalovirus exposure and HLA in healthy donors. Study context: Earlier, fewer than 130 million unique TCR beta sequences were recovered from roughly 180 million T cells by an analysis.

CDR1 is WNHNN and CDR2 is SYGVQD in the germline V gene (reference sequence). CDR3 size: 15 residues. J was trimmed by 3 bases and V by 5 bases; bases with no gene match: 5. Amplification used 60 Vbeta primers and 13 Jbeta primers. Libraries were prepared by immunoSEQ multiplex PCR; TCRdb keeps only in-frame clonotypes and omits some of them. Of roughly 170,000 clones listed, around four fifths are singletons. The source is a girl under 18 in good health and CMV-seropositive. The specimen sequenced was PBMCs. The chain has TRBV10-1 and TRBJ2-3, with TRBD1 identical over 10 bases. The CDR3 loop is CASSSGTGETDTQYF. The CDR3 bases are TGCGCCAGCAGTTCTGGGACAGGGGAAACAGATACGCAGTATTTT.